This TCR beta chain derives from a study of CD8 T cells in ankylosing spondylitis (dated by TCRdb to about 2017). Turning to the overall study: The study profiled T cell receptor beta repertoires in healthy donors and ankylosing spondylitis patients to find disease-linked TCR variants. The whole study cohort included over a hundred healthy donors and over 20 ankylosing spondylitis patients. Peripheral blood was sampled, and synovial fluid was additionally collected from ankylosing spondylitis patients. Overall results and qualifications from the work: A TCR beta motif of roughly 8 highly homologous amino acid variants appeared characteristic of blood from ankylosing spondylitis patients. According to the report, matched synovial fluid samples from ankylosing spondylitis patients were significantly enriched for the disease-linked clones. Some motif variants were previously reported in synovial fluid and blood of reactive arthritis patients, suggesting common disease-initiation mechanisms. A CD8+ phenotype was shown by the disease-linked clones, which were found at relatively low frequencies in peripheral blood.

This clonotype was seen more than once but under ten times. Its antigen has not been determined. No quality values exist for individual bases; no much larger clone is one base distant. These reads were obtained on an Illumina HiSeq 2500. Quantitative 5'-RACE with molecular barcodes was used to prepare TCR beta libraries. In the authors' own workflow: A new computational method, built on a probabilistic model of VDJ rearrangement, was used to identify disease-linked TCR variants. The public reads were reprocessed in TCRdb via fastp at Q25 and MiXCR, keeping in-frame beta chains. Each CDR3 protein appears once, grouped with its most common genes and DNA. The V and J calls reflect TCRdb's pipeline rather than the authors' work. Across this sample there are around 150,000 distinct CDR3 sequences, with around 18% seen only once. The biggest ten clones account for over 7% of the sample. From the cysteine through the phenylalanine, the CDR3 covers 17 amino acids. This entry keeps only the CDR3 DNA: 51 bases, framed from base 1. Unmatched junction bases come to 12, with V trimmed by 6 bases and J by 2 bases. For CDR1 and CDR2, the germline V gene (reference sequence) lists DFQATT and SNEGSKA.

In this chain, TRBV20-1 is recombined with TRBJ2-1, and 11 junction bases match TRBD2. Material: blood, either unsorted or a sorted T cell fraction (not recorded which). This TCR derives from a male donor with ankylosing spondylitis or in good health (not recorded which). The encoded CDR3 is CSAHRTSGLSTYNEQFF. The DNA is as follows: TGCAGTGCGCACCGGACTAGCGGGTTATCTACCTACAATGAGCAGTTCTTC.